The entry below gives a single T cell receptor beta chain sequence along with its context. This sample stems from a study of cytomegalovirus exposure and HLA in healthy donors. PCR involved 60 Vbeta and 13 Jbeta primers. Profiling relied on immunoSEQ multiplex PCR, and the TCRdb table lists in-frame clones only, not all of them. The table includes about 180,000 clones, about 80% detected once. From germline, CDR1 is MGHDK and CDR2 SYGVNS. The V and J ends lost 2 bases and 0 bases respectively, with 5 bases between them. This CDR3 has 15 amino acids. The gene calls are TRBV25-1 and TRBJ1-6, with D unclear. The sequence derives from a woman between 55 and 75 years old in good health and CMV-seropositive. The sequencing sample was made of PBMCs. CDR3 sequence: CASSEPGSYNSPLHF. For the CDR3, the DNA is TGTGCCAGCAGTGAACCCGGCTCCTATAATTCACCCCTCCACTTT.